The T cell receptor beta chain described here comes from a study of PD-L1 blockade in urothelial cancer (dated by TCRdb to about 2017). For context, the study as a whole: Every patient began therapy in the mid-2010s and was given atezolizumab 1,200 mg intravenously every 3 weeks. Blood samples were analyzed at 3 weeks after treatment start (second dose) and at 6 weeks after treatment start. In the same patients, pretreatment tumors underwent whole exome sequencing and RNA sequencing in addition to TCR sequencing. Blood samples gave a median of about 150,000 T cells and tens of thousands of unique TCRs, with a median clonality of 0.080. Durable clinical benefit was defined as progression-free survival longer than 6 months, and TCR features were also tested against progression-free and overall survival. Somatic, immune and clinical correlates of response to PD-L1 blockade with atezolizumab in urothelial cancer were the focus of an exploratory multi-omic analysis. Fewer than ten patients achieved durable clinical benefit and roughly 20 did not. Approximately 29 patients had pretreatment blood TCR-seq, some 24 had at least one posttreatment blood collection, and some 24 had tumor TCR-seq. Pretreatment tumor samples and matched peripheral blood, collected serially before and after atezolizumab treatment, underwent TCR sequencing. About nine tenths of the roughly 30 patients were males with bladder-origin urothelial cancer, and about 60% of the 29 reported a prior smoking history. Patients had an ECOG performance status of 0 or 1 and had received between 0 and 3 prior chemotherapy regimens. Findings and caveats that apply to the study as a whole: At 3 weeks after the start of treatment, tumor-associated TCR clones in peripheral blood had expanded more in patients with durable benefit (n ≈ 20, p = 0.022). Improved progression-free and overall survival was found to be associated with pretreatment peripheral blood TCR clonality below the median. Because of the small sample size (n ≈ 29) and the many exploratory analyses performed, the results are intended to be regarded as hypothesis-generating.

On this clone: Its cognate antigen has yet to be identified. Qualities for individual bases were not recorded, and no much larger clone is one base off.

The cohort included about 27 patients with locally advanced or metastatic urothelial carcinoma who were treated at Memorial Sloan Kettering on a trial protocol. Peripheral blood mononuclear cells were collected pretreatment and during treatment, with between 1 and 8 total time points per patient. The Qiagen DNeasy Blood extraction kit was used to purify genomic DNA from total PBMCs and from tumor samples. PBMCs were collected pretreatment and during treatment and were isolated and stored as previously described. Synthetic TCR analog templates were spiked into each PCR to estimate absolute template abundance from read counts. The immunoSEQ assay used bias-controlled V and J gene primers to amplify TCRbeta CDR3 regions from genomic DNA. Sequencing of rearranged TCRbeta segments was performed at approximately 20X coverage. Per the authors' processing: Clustering was used to correct sequencing errors, and CDR3s were annotated against IMGT to assign V, D and J genes. Out-of-frame and stop-codon sequences were excluded, and only productive TCRbeta rearrangements were used in downstream analyses. To compute clonality, Shannon entropy was normalized by the log of the number of unique productive sequences and then subtracted from one. Fisher's exact test with Benjamini-Hochberg correction, using a cutoff of adjusted p below 0.01, was how clones that differed between time points or between blood and tumor were identified. Here the immuneACCESS table is served through TCRdb, limited to in-frame sequences with V and J called. Missing clones are a known gap in these copies; in checked studies unresolved V genes cover under half, and the rest lacks a known reason. The D gene and trimming were derived from the DNA, and the V and J assignments and clone size from that table. The sample table holds approximately 50,000 clones, of which nearly 90% were seen once. The top ten hold about 8% of the sample.

The source was PBMCs, collected around atezolizumab (anti-PD-L1) treatment. The receptor comes from a man in his fifties or sixties with urothelial cancer.

CDR3 region: CASSLEGVAEAFF. The DNA sequence is as follows: TGTGCCAGCAGCTTAGAGGGAGTCGCCGAAGCTTTCTTT. The receptor chain draws on TRBV7-3 and TRBJ1-1, with the D segment identity uncertain. V drops 2 bases and J drops 8 bases, leaving 12 bases in between. The CDR1 and CDR2 encoded by the germline V gene are SGHTA and FQGTGA. Including the terminal cysteine and phenylalanine, the CDR3 comprises 13 residues. The sequence is cut down to CDR3 DNA, 39 bases in frame from base 1. The reference TRBV7-3 and TRBJ1-1 proteins fill in what lies around the CDR3, so the full variable domain reads GAGVSQTPSNKVTEKGKYVELRCDPISGHTALYWYRQSLGQGPEFLIYFQGTGAADDSGLPNDRFFAVRPEGSVSTLKIQRTERGDSAVYLCASSLEGVAEAFFGQGTRLTVV.